The present entry profiles one TCR beta chain with its context. What it binds is not known. The gene names here belong to mouse. The read falls 1 residue short of the CDR3 end, and the missing part is taken from the germline J gene. This sample's time point: mouse harvest day 14 after allogeneic transplant. Each mouse received 10^7 T-cell-depleted marrow cells plus 10^6 splenic CD5+ T cells by tail vein. The sample comes from a study of tissue T cells after allogeneic stem cell transplantation. TCRdb's table, derived via immunoSEQ multiplex PCR, lists solely in-frame clones and lacks some. This sample has 3,000 or so clones, with around 50% found just once. This CDR3 is built from 13 residues. V dropped 1 base and J dropped 4 bases, with 4 bases sitting between them. CDR1 LGHNA and CDR2 YNLKQL come from the germline V gene (reference sequence). Notes on the study in general: Some tissue clones might be persisting host cells; their alloreactivity or antigen specificity was not determined. Only a limited share of tissue TCRs appeared in blood or spleen.

The sequence came from a female BALB/c mouse given C57BL/6 T cells with graft-versus-host disease after an allogeneic hematopoietic cell transplant. The chain has TRBV5 and TRBJ1-4; D not certain. The sequenced sample consisted of gut tissue. CDR3 DNA (partial): TGTGCCAGCAGCCAAGCCAGCAACGAAAGATTATTT. Translation: CASSQASNERLF. The full CDR3 protein is CASSQASNERLFF.